This entry lists 16 T cell receptor beta chains sequenced from one sample in a study of cytomegalovirus exposure and HLA in healthy donors. The method was immunoSEQ multiplex PCR; TCRdb's version includes in-frame clones alone and lacks a portion of them. The table lists approximately 72,000 clones, around 95% of them singletons. Sequencing was carried out using PBMCs. These receptor sequences come from a woman aged 18-29 years in good health and CMV-seronegative.

The chain combines TRBV14 with TRBJ1-2; D remains ambiguous. Germline values: CDR1 SGHDN, CDR2 FVKESK. V was cut by 4 bases and J by 0 bases, with 15 bases left in between. The length of the CDR3 is 16 residues. CDR3 DNA sequence: TGTGCCAGCAGCCGGTACTCCCCGGGAGCTAACTATGGCTACACCTTC. Protein product: CASSRYSPGANYGYTF. The full variable domain, completed using reference TRBV14 and TRBJ1-2, is EAGVTQFPSHSVIEKGQTVTLRCDPISGHDNLYWYRRVMGKEIKFLLHFVKESKQDESGMPNNRFLAERTGGTYSTLKVQPAELEDSGVYFCASSRYSPGANYGYTFGSGTRLTVV.

The chain has TRBV5-4 and TRBJ1-1; 7 nucleotides match TRBD1. From germline, CDR1 is SGHNT and CDR2 YYREEE (reference sequence). This CDR3 has 14 residues. V trimming: 4 bases; J trimming: 1 base; junction bases outside the gene matches: 4. DNA for the CDR3: TGTGCCAGCAGCACGACAGGGTCGAACACTGAAGCTTTCTTT. Amino acids: CASSTTGSNTEAFF.

This rearrangement joins TRBV4-1 to TRBJ2-2; the match to TRBD2 covers 8 bases. This CDR3 spans 17 amino acids. With V trimmed by 0 bases and J by 3 bases, 6 bases remained unmatched. Looked up from germline, CDR1 is MGHRA and CDR2 is YSYEKL. The CDR3 reads CASSQDPSGWDTGELFF. For the CDR3, the DNA is TGCGCCAGCAGCCAAGATCCTAGCGGGTGGGACACCGGGGAGCTGTTTTTT.

The rearrangement uses TRBV7-2 and TRBJ1-6; 12 bases line up with TRBD1. Germline CDR1 and CDR2: SGHTA and FQGNSA. The CDR3 has 17 amino acids. V dropped 5 bases and J dropped 8; count of bases not matched to a gene: 10. CDR3 region: CASSPGQGASMHSPLHF. The CDR3 coding sequence is TGTGCCAGCAGCCCGGGACAGGGGGCGTCCATGCATTCACCCCTCCACTTT.

J is TRBJ2-3 and V is TRBV5-1; tentatively, D is TRBD1 (6 bases). The V end lost 4 bases, the J end lost 6 bases, and 15 bases lay between the germline ends. The germline V gene has CDR1 SGHRS and CDR2 YFSETQ. The length of the CDR3 is 14 residues. CDR3 sequence (DNA): TGCGCCAGCAGCACTTCGCGGCAGGGGGATACGCAGTATTTT. Translated: CASSTSRQGDTQYF.

V gene TRBV15 combines with J gene TRBJ2-1; 8 positions agree with TRBD2. CDR3 length: 15 amino acids. V lost 5 bases, J lost 3 bases, and 6 bases stayed unmatched. The germline V gene has CDR1 LNHNV and CDR2 YYDKDF (reference sequence). CDR3 DNA sequence: TGTGCCACCAGCGAGAAGCGGGGGAGCTACAATGAGCAGTTCTTC. This gives the protein CATSEKRGSYNEQFF.

The DNA of the CDR3 is TGCAGCGTTGAACCGGCGAGGGCAGCCAAAAACATTCAGTACTTC. This gives the protein CSVEPARAAKNIQYF. The chain couples TRBV29-1 to TRBJ2-4; a possible D gene is TRBD2 (5 bases). V lost 2 bases and J 0 bases, leaving 11 bases between the germline ends. The CDR3 length is 15 residues. CDR1 SQVTM and CDR2 ANQGSEA come from the germline V gene.

The chain combines TRBV19 with TRBJ1-6, with D uncertain. The CDR3 covers 16 residues. The germline V gene encodes CDR1 LNHDA and CDR2 SQIVND (reference sequence). V lost 7 bases, J lost 0 bases, and 13 bases lay in between. CDR3 in DNA: TGTGCCAGTATTCCCGAGGAAAGCTCCTATAATTCACCCCTCCACTTT. Amino acid sequence: CASIPEESSYNSPLHF.

The chain is built from TRBV28 and TRBJ1-2; tentative D call: TRBD1 (6 bases). The V gene lost 8 bases and the J gene lost 8 bases, with 15 bases spanning the gap. Germline CDR1 reads MDHEN; CDR2 reads SYDVKM. CDR3 length: 12 amino acids. CDR3 sequence reads: CASLSYQGGYTF. The CDR3, as DNA: TGTGCCAGCCTTTCATATCAGGGGGGCTACACCTTC.

This clone was observed a few times. The chain links TRBV7-9 to TRBJ2-6; perhaps TRBD1 as D (5 bases). CDR1 and CDR2 (germline): SEHNR, FQNEAQ (reference sequence). Trimming shortened V by 3 bases and J by 0 bases, and 12 bases separated the two germline ends. CDR3 length: 17 amino acids. Written as DNA, the CDR3 is TGTGCCAGCAGCTTGGGGCGATACACCTCTGGGGCCAACGTCCTGACTTTC. Protein product: CASSLGRYTSGANVLTF. Full variable domain (remainder filled in from reference TRBV7-9 and TRBJ2-6): DTGVSQNPRHKITKRGQNVTFRCDPISEHNRLYWYRQTLGQGPEFLTYFQNEAQLEKSRLLSDRFSAERPKGSFSTLEIQRTEQGDSAMYLCASSLGRYTSGANVLTFGAGSRLTVL.

The chain is built from TRBV7-2 and TRBJ2-3; 9 bases line up with TRBD1. V lost 5 bases, J lost 2 bases, and 2 bases stayed unmatched. Germline CDR1 and CDR2: SGHTA and FQGNSA. The CDR3 loop spans 14 amino acids. CDR3 amino acids: CASSTGGPTDTQYF. The CDR3 DNA sequence: TGTGCCAGCAGCACAGGGGGCCCCACAGATACGCAGTATTTT.

The genes are TRBV11-2 and TRBJ2-7; weak D call: TRBD1 (8 bases). The germline gives CDR1 SGHAT, CDR2 FQNNGV. V was pared by 2 bases and J by 2 bases, with 16 bases between. This CDR3 has 16 amino acids. CDR3 sequence (DNA): TGTGCCAGCAGCTTAAGCGGGACAGGCCTAACCTACGAGCAGTACTTC. Protein sequence: CASSLSGTGLTYEQYF.

The gene calls are TRBV9 and TRBJ2-3; 12 bases line up with TRBD2. The CDR3 consists of 16 residues. Germline V lookup: CDR1 SGDLS, CDR2 YYNGEE. After removal of 3 bases from V and 3 bases from J, the junction contained 5 bases not matched to a gene. CDR3 residues: CASSGLAGGRTDTQYF. CDR3 coding DNA: TGTGCCAGCAGCGGGCTAGCGGGGGGGCGTACAGATACGCAGTATTTT.

The chain combines TRBV21-1 with TRBJ1-1; the D call of TRBD1 is as the table states it, not checked on the DNA. TRBV21-1 is designated a pseudogene. There are 16 residues in the CDR3. The CDR3 loop reads CASNPERGRINTEAFF. CDR3 DNA sequence: TGTGCCAGCAACCCAGAGAGGGGGAGAATCAACACTGAAGCTTTCTTT.

V gene TRBV19 combines with J gene TRBJ2-7, with D hard to call. CDR1 is LNHDA, CDR2 SQIVND, per germline (reference sequence). Between the trimmed V and J ends, which lost 3 bases and 0 bases, there was a span of 9 bases. This CDR3 region has 14 residues. CDR3 amino acids: CASSIGLSSYEQYF. The CDR3 bases are TGTGCCAGTAGTATTGGGCTGAGCTCCTACGAGCAGTACTTC.

This chain links TRBV27 with TRBJ1-6, with TRBD1 matching over 7 bases. With V trimmed by 1 base and J by 10 bases, 13 bases remained unmatched. Per germline, CDR1 MNHEY and CDR2 SMNVEV (reference sequence). The CDR3 runs 17 residues. CDR3 in amino acids: CASSLFPVDRVGSPLHF. CDR3 DNA sequence: TGTGCCAGCAGTTTATTTCCCGTTGACAGGGTCGGCTCACCCCTCCACTTT.